This T cell receptor (beta chain) was recorded in a study of T cells in Graves' hyperthyroidism and ophthalmopathy. Whole-study results and caveats: Most thyroid clonotypes expanded above 0.001 appeared in blood too.

This clonotype has a count of ten or more. Its antigen remains unknown. Amplified TCR beta CDR3 regions came from RNA transcripts. First-round RT-PCR of the TCR CDR3 relied on the HTBI primer set. A single record per CDR3 protein comes from TCRdb applying MiXCR to the multiplex PCR reads. The repertoire holds roughly 500,000 distinct CDR3 sequences, 46% seen once, with under 20% in the top ten. This receptor was obtained from an adult woman with Graves' disease, either hyperthyroidism or ophthalmopathy (not recorded which). Sequences were obtained from peripheral blood or thyroid tissue (not recorded which).

CDR3 nucleotide sequence: TGTGCCAGCAGCGCTTTTACTTCGGCCGGGGAGCTGTTTTTT. It translates to CASSAFTSAGELFF. This chain uses TRBV9 with TRBJ2-2; D unclear. Germline CDR1 and CDR2: SGDLS and YYNGEE. The CDR3 consists of 14 residues. V was trimmed by 3 bases and J by 6 bases, leaving 12 bases between them.